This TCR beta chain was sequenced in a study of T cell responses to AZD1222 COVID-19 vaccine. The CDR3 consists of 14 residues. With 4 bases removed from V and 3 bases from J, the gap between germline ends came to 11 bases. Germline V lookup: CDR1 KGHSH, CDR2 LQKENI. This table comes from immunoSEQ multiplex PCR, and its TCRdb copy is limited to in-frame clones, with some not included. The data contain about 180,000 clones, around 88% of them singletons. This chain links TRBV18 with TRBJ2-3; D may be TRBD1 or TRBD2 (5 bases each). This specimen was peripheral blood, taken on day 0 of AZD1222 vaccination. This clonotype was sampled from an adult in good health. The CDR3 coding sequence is TGTGCCAGCTCACTTCGAGGGGAAACAGATACGCAGTATTTT. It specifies CASSLRGETDTQYF.